This note documents a single T cell receptor (beta chain) sequence. Some clones are missing from TCRdb's copy, which holds only in-frame ones; the method was immunoSEQ multiplex PCR. The table lists about 31,000 clones, approximately 80% of them singletons. The data belong to a study of OX40 agonist ivuxolimab in advanced cancers. For the study at large: Patients received the agonistic anti-OX40 (CD134) antibody ivuxolimab. At doses from 0.01 to 10 mg/kg, patients were given intravenous ivuxolimab every 2 weeks.

Autoimmune disease history or systemic immunosuppression barred patients. This CDR3 has 15 amino acids. Looked up from germline, CDR1 is MNHEY and CDR2 is SVGAGI. Between the trimmed V and J ends, which lost 5 bases and 7 bases, there was a span of 15 bases. The rearrangement links TRBV6-5 to TRBJ1-6; no definite D call. Material: CD4+ or CD8+ T cells sorted from blood, obtained in a trial of the OX40 agonist ivuxolimab. The clonotype comes from an adult with an advanced solid tumor such as melanoma, head and neck, liver or kidney cancer. The DNA of the CDR3 is TGTGCCAGCAGTCCCCGGGGTCCGGGGAATTCACCCCTCCACTTT. Protein: CASSPRGPGNSPLHF.